This T cell receptor (beta chain) was sequenced for a study of T cell responses to AZD1222 COVID-19 vaccine. Repertoires were generated with immunoSEQ multiplex PCR, while TCRdb's copy carries only in-frame clones and drops some. The sample has 95,000 to 110,000 clones, around nine tenths seen once. From germline, CDR1 is SEHNR and CDR2 FQNEAQ (reference sequence). Trimming removed 1 base from V and 5 bases from J; junction bases left unmatched: 4. The CDR3 length is 14 residues. The gene calls are TRBV7-9 and TRBJ1-2, with TRBD1 matching 7 bases. This clonotype was obtained from an adult who received the AZD1222 COVID-19 vaccine. The sample consisted of peripheral blood, taken 28 days after the second AZD1222 dose. The CDR3 loop is CASSLEATGYGYTF. CDR3 in DNA: TGTGCCAGCAGCTTAGAAGCGACAGGGTATGGCTACACCTTC. Filled out from reference TRBV7-9 and TRBJ1-2, the complete variable domain reads DTGVSQNPRHKITKRGQNVTFRCDPISEHNRLYWYRQTLGQGPEFLTYFQNEAQLEKSRLLSDRFSAERPKGSFSTLEIQRTEQGDSAMYLCASSLEATGYGYTFGSGTRLTVV.